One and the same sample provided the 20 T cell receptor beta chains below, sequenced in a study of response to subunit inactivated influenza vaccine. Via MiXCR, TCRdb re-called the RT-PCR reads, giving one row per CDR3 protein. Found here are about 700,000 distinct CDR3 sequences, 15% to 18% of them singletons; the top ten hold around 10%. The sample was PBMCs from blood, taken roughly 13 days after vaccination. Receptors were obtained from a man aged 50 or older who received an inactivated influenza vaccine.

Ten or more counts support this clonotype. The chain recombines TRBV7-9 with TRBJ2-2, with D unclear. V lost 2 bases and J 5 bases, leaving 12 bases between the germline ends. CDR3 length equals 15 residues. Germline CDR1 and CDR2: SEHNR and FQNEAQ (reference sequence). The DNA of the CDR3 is TGTGCCAGCAGCTTACGGAGATCTGGGACCGGGGAGCTGTTTTTT. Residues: CASSLRRSGTGELFF.

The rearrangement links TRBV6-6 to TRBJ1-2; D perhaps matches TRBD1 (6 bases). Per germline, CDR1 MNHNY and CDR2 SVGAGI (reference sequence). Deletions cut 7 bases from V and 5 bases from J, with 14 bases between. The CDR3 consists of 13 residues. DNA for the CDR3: TGTGCCAGCACCAAGACAGGACATTATGGCTACACCTTC. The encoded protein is CASTKTGHYGYTF.

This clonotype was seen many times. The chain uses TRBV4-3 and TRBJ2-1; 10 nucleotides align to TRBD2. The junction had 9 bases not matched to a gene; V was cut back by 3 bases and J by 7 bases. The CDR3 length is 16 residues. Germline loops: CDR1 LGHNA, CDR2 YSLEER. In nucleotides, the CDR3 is TGCGCCAGCAGCCAGGCCCTAGCGGGGGTTCAAAATGAGCAGTTCTTC. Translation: CASSQALAGVQNEQFF.

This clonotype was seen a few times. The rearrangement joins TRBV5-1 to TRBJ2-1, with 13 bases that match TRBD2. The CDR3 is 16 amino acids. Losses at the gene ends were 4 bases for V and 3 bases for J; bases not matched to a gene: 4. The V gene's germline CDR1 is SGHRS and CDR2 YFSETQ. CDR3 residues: CASSTGTSGNYNEQFF. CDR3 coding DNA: TGCGCCAGCAGCACGGGGACTAGCGGGAACTACAATGAGCAGTTCTTC.

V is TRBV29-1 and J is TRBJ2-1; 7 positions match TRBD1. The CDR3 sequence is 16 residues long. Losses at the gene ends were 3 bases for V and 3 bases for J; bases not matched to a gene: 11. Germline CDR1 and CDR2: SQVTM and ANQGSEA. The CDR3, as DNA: TGCAGCGTTGAGAGAGGACAGGCCATGTTCTACAATGAGCAGTTCTTC. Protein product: CSVERGQAMFYNEQFF.

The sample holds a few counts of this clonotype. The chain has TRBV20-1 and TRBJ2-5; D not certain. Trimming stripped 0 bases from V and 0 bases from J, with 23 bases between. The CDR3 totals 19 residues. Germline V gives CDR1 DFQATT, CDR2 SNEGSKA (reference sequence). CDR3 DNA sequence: TGCAGTGCTAGAGATTCTAATGGGATAAGGATTTCGTACCAAGAGACCCAGTACTTC. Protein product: CSARDSNGIRISYQETQYF.

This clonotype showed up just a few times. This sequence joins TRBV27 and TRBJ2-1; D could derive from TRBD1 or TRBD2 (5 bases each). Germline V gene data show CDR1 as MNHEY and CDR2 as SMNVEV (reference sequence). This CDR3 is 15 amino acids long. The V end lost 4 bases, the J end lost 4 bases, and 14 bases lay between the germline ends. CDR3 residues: CASSSTGTLYNEQFF. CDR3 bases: TGTGCCAGCAGTTCAACCGGGACCTTATACAATGAGCAGTTCTTC.

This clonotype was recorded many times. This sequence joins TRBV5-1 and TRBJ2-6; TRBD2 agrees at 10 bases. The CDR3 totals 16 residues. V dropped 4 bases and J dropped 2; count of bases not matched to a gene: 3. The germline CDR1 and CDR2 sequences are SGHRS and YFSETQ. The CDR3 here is CASSPLAGAGANVLTF. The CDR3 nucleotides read TGCGCCAGCAGCCCGCTAGCGGGGGCTGGGGCCAACGTCCTGACTTTC.

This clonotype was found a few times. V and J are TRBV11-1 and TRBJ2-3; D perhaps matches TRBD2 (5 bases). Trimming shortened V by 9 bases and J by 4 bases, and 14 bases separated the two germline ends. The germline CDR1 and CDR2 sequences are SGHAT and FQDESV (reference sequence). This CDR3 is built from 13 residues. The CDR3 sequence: CASTHSDPDTQYF. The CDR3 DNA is TGTGCCAGTACACATAGCGACCCAGATACGCAGTATTTT.

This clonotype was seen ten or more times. The CDR3 sequence: CASSFQETQYF. The CDR3 nucleotides are TGCGCCAGCAGCTTCCAAGAGACCCAGTACTTC. V gene TRBV5-1 combines with J gene TRBJ2-5; D not resolved. The germline V gene has CDR1 SGHRS and CDR2 YFSETQ. The CDR3 extends over 11 amino acids. The V end was cut by 2 bases, the J end by 1 base, with 0 bases between.

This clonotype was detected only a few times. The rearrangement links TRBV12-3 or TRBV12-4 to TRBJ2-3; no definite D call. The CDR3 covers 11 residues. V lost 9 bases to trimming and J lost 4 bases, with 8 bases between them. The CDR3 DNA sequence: TGTGCCAGTAAAGCCGCAGATACGCAGTATTTT. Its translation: CASKAADTQYF.

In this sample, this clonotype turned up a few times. The CDR3 sequence: CASSLILAEYYEQYF. The CDR3 DNA reads TGTGCCAGCAGCTTAATTCTAGCGGAATACTACGAGCAGTACTTC. This chain connects TRBV7-2 to TRBJ2-7, with 7 bases aligning to TRBD2. The junction had 7 bases not matched to a gene; V was cut back by 2 bases and J by 3 bases. Germline-derived CDR1 and CDR2 are SGHTA and FQGNSA. There are 15 residues in the CDR3. Full variable domain (rest looked up from reference TRBV7-2 and TRBJ2-7): GAGVSQSPSNKVTEKGKDVELRCDPISGHTALYWYRQSLGQGLEFLIYFQGNSAPDKSGLPSDRFSAERTGGSVSTLTIQRTQQEDSAVYLCASSLILAEYYEQYFGPGTRLTVT.

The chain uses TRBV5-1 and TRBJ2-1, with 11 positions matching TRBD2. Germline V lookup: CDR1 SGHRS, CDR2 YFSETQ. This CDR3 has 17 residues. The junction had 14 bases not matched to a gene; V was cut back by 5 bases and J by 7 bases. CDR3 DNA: TGCGCCAGCAGACCAACTCCTCTAGCGGGGGGTTATAATGAGCAGTTCTTC. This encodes CASRPTPLAGGYNEQFF. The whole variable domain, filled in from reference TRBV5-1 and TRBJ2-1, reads KAGVTQTPRYLIKTRGQQVTLSCSPISGHRSVSWYQQTPGQGLQFLFEYFSETQRNKGNFPGRFSGRQFSNSRSEMNVSTLELGDSALYLCASRPTPLAGGYNEQFFGPGTRLTVL.

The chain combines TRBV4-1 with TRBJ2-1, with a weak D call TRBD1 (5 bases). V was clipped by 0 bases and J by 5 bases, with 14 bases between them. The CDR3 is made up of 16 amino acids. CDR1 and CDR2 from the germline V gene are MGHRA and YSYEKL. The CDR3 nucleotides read TGCGCCAGCAGCCAAGAGAGACCAGGGTGGGACAATGAGCAGTTCTTC. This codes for CASSQERPGWDNEQFF.

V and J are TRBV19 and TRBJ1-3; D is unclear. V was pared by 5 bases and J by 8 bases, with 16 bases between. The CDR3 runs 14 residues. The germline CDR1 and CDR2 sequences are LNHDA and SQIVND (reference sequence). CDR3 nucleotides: TGTGCCAGTAGTCGGGATCTCGTCGCCTACACCATATATTTT. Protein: CASSRDLVAYTIYF.

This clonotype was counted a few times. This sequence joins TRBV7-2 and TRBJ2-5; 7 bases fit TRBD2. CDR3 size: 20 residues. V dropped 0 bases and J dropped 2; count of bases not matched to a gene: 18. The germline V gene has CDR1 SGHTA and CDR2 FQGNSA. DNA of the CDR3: TGTGCCAGCAGCTTAGCTTCCTACGTGGGGCTAGCGGATGTTCAAGAGACCCAGTACTTC. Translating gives CASSLASYVGLADVQETQYF.

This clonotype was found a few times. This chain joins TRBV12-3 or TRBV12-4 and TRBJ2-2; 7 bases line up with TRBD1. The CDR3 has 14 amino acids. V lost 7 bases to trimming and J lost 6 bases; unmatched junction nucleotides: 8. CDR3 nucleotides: TGTGCCAGCATCGGGACAGACCCTGCCGGGGAGCTGTTTTTT. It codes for CASIGTDPAGELFF.

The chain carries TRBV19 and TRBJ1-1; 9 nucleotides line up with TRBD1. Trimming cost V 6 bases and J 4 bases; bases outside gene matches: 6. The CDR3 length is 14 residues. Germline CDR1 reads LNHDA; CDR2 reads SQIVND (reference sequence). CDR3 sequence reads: CASRHRDRVTEAFF. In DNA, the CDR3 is TGTGCCAGTAGACACCGGGACAGGGTCACTGAAGCTTTCTTT.

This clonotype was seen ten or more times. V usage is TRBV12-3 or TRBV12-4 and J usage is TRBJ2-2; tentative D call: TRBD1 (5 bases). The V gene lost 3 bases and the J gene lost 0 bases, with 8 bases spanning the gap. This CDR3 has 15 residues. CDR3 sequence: CASSLAGTNTGELFF. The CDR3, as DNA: TGTGCCAGCAGTTTGGCAGGGACGAACACCGGGGAGCTGTTTTTT.

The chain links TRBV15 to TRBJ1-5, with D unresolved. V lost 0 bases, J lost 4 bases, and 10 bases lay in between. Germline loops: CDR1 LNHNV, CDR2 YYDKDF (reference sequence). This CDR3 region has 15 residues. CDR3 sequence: CATSREWLPNQPQHF. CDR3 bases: TGTGCCACCAGCAGAGAATGGTTACCAAATCAGCCCCAGCATTTT.